Here is one TCR beta chain with its context. The assay was immunoSEQ multiplex PCR, and TCRdb's table has in-frame clones only and misses some. Here the sample spans 110,000 to 150,000 clones, around 87% being singletons. This entry comes from a study of blood T cell repertoires in COVID-19. About the research overall: The study drew acute and convalescent COVID-19 samples from the United States, Italy and Spain.

Participants spanned ages about 18 to 100 years and resided in 24 US areas. Participant-reported clinical history was the basis for cohort assignment. The CDR3 contains 13 residues. Looked up from germline, CDR1 is SNHLY and CDR2 is FYNNEI. The V gene lost 5 bases and the J gene lost 2 bases, with 9 bases spanning the gap. Sequenced material: PBMCs or T cells enriched from blood (not recorded which). The TCR was taken from a man aged 60 to 69 who had recovered from COVID-19. The chain carries TRBV2 and TRBJ1-2, with D perhaps TRBD1 (5 bases). Here the CDR3 reads CASSSRVNYGYTF. For the CDR3, the DNA is TGTGCCAGCAGTTCCAGGGTGAACTATGGCTACACCTTC.